Detailed here is one T cell receptor beta chain. Trimming pared 4 bases from V and 6 bases from J, leaving 17 bases between. The CDR3 consists of 14 residues. Germline CDR1 is SGHRS and CDR2 is YFSETQ. Patients from Seattle were sampled longitudinally, starting during active infection. This sample was taken from a study of blood T cell repertoires in COVID-19. Study at large: Samples taken during acute and convalescent COVID-19 were collected in the United States, Italy and Spain. Nucleic acid was either cDNA or gDNA, and it came from T cells, B-cell-depleted T cells, or PBMCs.

Original handling: Reference gene primer amplification yielded estimated nucleated cell counts. Sequencing was performed with immunoSEQ multiplex PCR; in TCRdb, only in-frame clones are kept and a portion is missing. V, J and clone size are taken as reported in that table, and D and trimming were inferred from the DNA itself. The data show 300,000 to 400,000 clones, 80% to 90% seen once. The sequence was obtained from a woman in her forties or fifties with COVID-19, enrolled during active disease. V gene TRBV5-1 combines with J gene TRBJ2-7; D not resolved. Material: peripheral blood. The CDR3 reads CASSLAYSLGEQYF. CDR3 in DNA: TGCGCCAGCAGCCTGGCATACAGCCTGGGCGAGCAGTACTTC.